The 12 T cell receptor beta chains presented below share a single source sample, sequenced in a study of control samples from healthy donors and cancer patients. Sequencing used immunoSEQ multiplex PCR; TCRdb keeps in-frame clones, though not all of them. In the table there are around 70,000 clones, 85% to 95% of which are singletons. Input material: blood. The source is a woman aged 25 to 39 in good health.

The chain is built from TRBV19 and TRBJ1-3; TRBD1 aligns across 8 bases. CDR3 length: 18 residues. CDR1 is LNHDA and CDR2 is SQIVND in the germline V gene (reference sequence). J lost 0 bases, V lost 4 bases, and 11 bases had no gene match. This CDR3 is CASSTGRGRVVSGNTIYF. The CDR3 nucleotides read TGTGCCAGTAGTACAGGCAGGGGGCGAGTAGTCTCTGGAAACACCATATATTTT.

The CDR3: CASSPQQVRTEAFF. The CDR3 nucleotides are TGTGCCAGCAGCCCTCAACAGGTGAGAACTGAAGCTTTCTTT. The V call is TRBV27, the J call TRBJ1-1; TRBD1 is a possible D gene (5 bases). Germline CDR1 reads MNHEY; CDR2 reads SMNVEV (reference sequence). Trimming stripped 6 bases from V and 5 bases from J, with 16 bases between. The CDR3 is made up of 14 amino acids.

This chain joins TRBV19 and TRBJ1-1; D is undetermined. Looked up from germline, CDR1 is LNHDA and CDR2 is SQIVND (reference sequence). The V end was cut by 6 bases, the J end by 5 bases, with 13 bases between. The CDR3 has 13 residues. This chain's CDR3 is CASSLTGGTEAFF. CDR3 bases: TGTGCCAGTAGCCTAACGGGAGGAACTGAAGCTTTCTTT.

The V gene is TRBV11-2, the J gene TRBJ1-1; possibly TRBD1 for D (6 bases). Trimming cost V 7 bases and J 0 bases, with 9 bases left between them. The CDR3 is made up of 13 amino acids. Per the germline V gene, CDR1 is SGHAT and CDR2 is FQNNGV. CDR3 region: CASKGQMNTEAFF. The CDR3 DNA is TGTGCCAGCAAAGGACAGATGAACACTGAAGCTTTCTTT. The complete variable domain, with remaining parts taken from reference TRBV11-2 and TRBJ1-1, reads EAGVAQSPRYKIIEKRQSVAFWCNPISGHATLYWYQQILGQGPKLLIQFQNNGVVDDSQLPKDRFSAERLKGVDSTLKIQPAKLEDSAVYLCASKGQMNTEAFFGQGTRLTVV.

This clone was detected only a few times. V gene TRBV7-8 combines with J gene TRBJ1-4; maybe TRBD1 (6 bases). V was pared by 4 bases and J by 4 bases, with 19 bases between. The CDR3 sequence is 17 residues long. Germline V gene lookup returns CDR1 SGHVS and CDR2 FQNEAQ. CDR3 nucleotides: TGTGCCAGCAGCTCCGGGACAAACCCCCTTCGTAATGAAAAACTGTTTTTT. It encodes CASSSGTNPLRNEKLFF.

The chain couples TRBV6-5 to TRBJ1-2; weak D call: TRBD1 (5 bases). The CDR3 totals 14 residues. Germline values: CDR1 MNHEY, CDR2 SVGAGI. V lost 2 bases, J lost 8 bases, and 15 bases lay in between. This CDR3 is CASSYRGGERGYTF. DNA for the CDR3: TGTGCCAGCAGTTACCGTGGGGGAGAGAGAGGCTACACCTTC.

V and J are TRBV11-2 and TRBJ1-6, with D perhaps TRBD1 (6 bases). Germline V gene sequence: CDR1 SGHAT, CDR2 FQNNGV. This CDR3 has 18 residues. Trimming left V 1 base short and J 9 bases short, with 22 bases between. The CDR3 loop is CASSLGLGATGWLSPLHF. The CDR3 nucleotides read TGTGCCAGCAGCTTAGGACTCGGCGCGACAGGCTGGCTTTCACCCCTCCACTTT.

This chain joins TRBV28 and TRBJ1-1; 9 bases agree with TRBD1. J lost 1 base, V lost 5 bases, and 5 bases had no gene match. Germline loops: CDR1 MDHEN, CDR2 SYDVKM. The length of the CDR3 is 15 residues. As DNA, the CDR3 is TGTGCCAGCAGTCAAGGGGGACAGGGGAACACTGAAGCTTTCTTT. Residues: CASSQGGQGNTEAFF.

Of note for this clone: This same CDR3 is encoded by further DNA sequences in the sample. The chain uses TRBV3-1 (or the pseudogene TRBV3-2) and TRBJ2-5, with D possibly being TRBD1 (6 bases). The CDR3 length is 12 residues. Germline V gene sequence: CDR1 LGHDT, CDR2 YNNKEL (reference sequence). Trimming left V 1 base short and J 7 bases short, with 7 bases between. The chain's CDR3 is CASSQVGGTQYF. The CDR3 nucleotides are TGTGCCAGCAGCCAAGTAGGGGGGACCCAGTACTTC.

This clone was recorded once. J is TRBJ1-4 and V is TRBV9; TRBD1 is a possible D gene (5 bases). The CDR3 spans 14 residues. The germline V gene has CDR1 SGDLS and CDR2 YYNGEE. Trimming shortened V by 3 bases and J by 8 bases, and 14 bases separated the two germline ends. DNA of the CDR3: TGTGCCAGCAGCGATATGGGAGGGGAGGAAAAACTGTTTTTT. This encodes CASSDMGGEEKLFF. Full variable domain (outside the CDR3, taken from reference TRBV9 and TRBJ1-4): DSGVTQTPKHLITATGQRVTLRCSPRSGDLSVYWYQQSLDQGLQFLIQYYNGEERAKGNILERFSAQQFPDLHSELNLSSLELGDSALYFCASSDMGGEEKLFFGSGTQLSVL.

With respect to this clone: At one end, the junction sequence differs from germline, possibly due to a read error. The J gene is TRBJ1-5, the V gene TRBV20-1, with D possibly TRBD1 on 5 matching bases. CDR1 is DFQATT and CDR2 is SNEGSKA in the germline V gene (reference sequence). The CDR3 runs 11 residues. This CDR3 is CSARFGALTEF. The CDR3 DNA reads TGCAGTGCTAGATTCGGGGCCTTAACAGAATTT.

V and J are TRBV7-3 and TRBJ2-1; D not certain. CDR1 is SGHTA, CDR2 FQGTGA, per germline. The V end was cut by 5 bases, the J end by 3 bases, with 17 bases between. The CDR3 totals 16 residues. The CDR3 region is CASSAPPDGDYNEQFF. The CDR3 DNA reads TGTGCCAGCAGCGCACCTCCGGACGGAGACTACAATGAGCAGTTCTTC.